This T cell receptor beta chain was observed in a study of a mutant IDH1 vaccine in newly diagnosed glioma. At the level of the study: Patients' prior therapy spanned radiotherapy, temozolomide, or both; most underwent both.

With regard to this clone: The antigen remains unidentified.

Noted time point: week 11, during vaccination. Vaccination used 300 ug of mutant IDH1 20-mer peptide per dose, with topical imiquimod. CDR1 is MNHNS, CDR2 SASEGT, per germline. The V and J ends lost 0 bases and 0 bases respectively, with 5 bases between them. The CDR3 spans 14 residues. The table came from immunoSEQ multiplex PCR; TCRdb's copy has only in-frame clones and leaves some out. This sample carries 40,000 or so clones, 84% of them seen once, and the ten largest clones take about 2.2%. The source of this sequence is a middle-aged man with glioma. V and J are TRBV6-1 and TRBJ1-2; D perhaps matches TRBD1 (5 bases). Sequencing used PBMCs, obtained from a glioma patient whose treatment included an IDH1 peptide vaccine. The CDR3 loop reads CASSEAGANYGYTF. The CDR3 nucleotides read TGTGCCAGCAGTGAAGCAGGGGCTAACTATGGCTACACCTTC.